This T cell receptor (beta chain) was recorded in a study of T cell responses to AZD1222 COVID-19 vaccine. Regarding the study as a whole: In a largely white British group with more females than males, clonal diversity was possibly underestimated. Recipients of AZD1222 seropositive at baseline numbered only 5 or 6.

This clone was seen only once. Its target is unknown. The assay was immunoSEQ multiplex PCR, and TCRdb's table has in-frame clones only and misses some. The profile shows some 170,000 clones, 85% to 90% of them singletons. From germline, CDR1 is GTSNPN and CDR2 SVGIG (reference sequence). With 4 bases removed from V and 1 base from J, the gap between germline ends came to 10 bases. This CDR3 comprises 13 residues. Sequenced here: peripheral blood, sampled 28 days after the second dose of the MenACWY control vaccine. This sequence joins TRBV30 and TRBJ1-1, with a weak D call TRBD1 (5 bases). This sequence was found in an adult who received the MenACWY meningococcal vaccine as a control. CDR3 bases: TGTGCCTGGAAGGGGCAGACGAACACTGAAGCTTTCTTT. As protein: CAWKGQTNTEAFF. Complete variable domain (other parts from reference TRBV30 and TRBJ1-1): SQTIHQWPATLVQPVGSPLSLECTVEGTSNPNLYWYRQAAGRGLQLLFYSVGIGQISSEVPQNLSASRPQDRQFILSSKKLLLSDSGFYLCAWKGQTNTEAFFGQGTRLTVV.